The rows below give T cell receptor beta chains drawn from one sample of a study of regulatory T cells in long-lasting Graves disease. TCRdb redid the calling of the multiplex PCR reads with MiXCR, one entry per CDR3 protein. The sample has hundreds of thousands of distinct CDR3 sequences, around 12% seen once. This same sample was also taken into another study, of T cells in Graves' hyperthyroidism and ophthalmopathy.

The source was peripheral blood mononuclear cells (PBMCs), collected at new diagnosis, from a patient treated with antithyroid drugs. The receptors were sampled from a woman younger than 45 with Graves disease. Both conserved end residues are part of each CDR3. D genes are given only for firm matches. Only part of the rows carry a size: once, few, many, or a class if the clone is expanded.

clone size	V gene	J gene	D gene	CDR3 protein	CDR3 DNA
many	TRBV20-1	TRBJ2-5	TRBD2	CSARKLAGGQETQYF	TGCAGTGCTAGGAAGCTAGCGGGAGGACAAGAGACCCAGTACTTC
many	TRBV20-1	TRBJ2-7	.	CSASVSDSYEQYF	TGCAGTGCTAGCGTCTCCGACTCCTACGAGCAGTACTTC
.	TRBV6-1	TRBJ2-3	TRBD1	CASRKSGTGWRVTKWGTDTQYF	TGTGCCAGCAGAAAGTCCGGGACAGGGTGGAGAGTAACTAAGTGGGGCACAGATACGCAGTATTTT
many	TRBV20-1	TRBJ2-2	.	CSAGRNTGELFF	TGCAGTGCGGGACGGAACACCGGGGAGCTGTTTTTT
.	TRBV5-1	TRBJ2-7	.	CASSLVRVKNSYEQYF	TGCGCCAGCAGCTTGGTCAGGGTAAAAAACTCCTACGAGCAGTACTTC
many	TRBV20-1	TRBJ1-3	TRBD1	CSASWGPNRAGGFGNTIYF	TGCAGTGCTAGTTGGGGCCCCAACAGGGCAGGGGGCTTTGGAAACACCATATATTTT
few	TRBV19	TRBJ2-1	TRBD2	CASSGLWLAGGTLGNEQFF	TGTGCCAGTAGTGGGTTGTGGCTAGCGGGTGGGACCCTGGGTAATGAGCAGTTCTTC
many	TRBV10-3	TRBJ1-2	.	CAISGQGIGYGYTF	TGTGCCATCAGTGGCCAGGGGATCGGATATGGCTACACCTTC
many	TRBV9	TRBJ1-6	.	CASSVVPDYNSPLHF	TGTGCCAGCAGCGTAGTTCCGGACTATAATTCACCCCTCCACTTT
many	TRBV19	TRBJ2-3	.	CASSMGVGSGTDTQYF	TGTGCCAGTAGTATGGGGGTCGGAAGTGGCACAGATACGCAGTATTTT
once	TRBV5-1	TRBJ2-1	TRBD1	CASSFNRDRGLYNEQFF	TGCGCCAGCAGCTTTAACCGGGACAGGGGGCTCTACAATGAGCAGTTCTTC
many	TRBV20-1	TRBJ1-2	.	CSALYGYTF	TGCAGTGCTCTCTATGGCTACACCTTC
few	TRBV6-2/TRBV6-3	TRBJ2-3	.	CASSYSRGESTDTQYF	TGTGCCAGCAGTTACTCGAGGGGAGAGAGCACAGATACGCAGTATTTT
.	TRBV24-1	TRBJ2-2	.	CATSDLDSTPNTGELFF	TGTGCCACCAGTGATCTCGACAGCACTCCGAACACCGGGGAGCTGTTTTTT
few	TRBV20-1	TRBJ2-1	TRBD2	CSARVGTSGDNEQFF	TGCAGTGCTAGAGTGGGGACTAGCGGGGACAATGAGCAGTTCTTC
many	TRBV11-2	TRBJ2-5	.	CASSFSRAGTQYF	TGTGCCAGCAGCTTCTCCAGGGCTGGGACCCAGTACTTC
many	TRBV5-6	TRBJ2-2	TRBD2	CASTLLAGTGELFF	TGTGCCAGCACCCTACTAGCGGGAACCGGGGAGCTGTTTTTT
many	TRBV6-5	TRBJ2-5	TRBD1	CASSYPKDRQETQYF	TGTGCCAGCAGTTACCCCAAGGACAGGCAAGAGACCCAGTACTTC
many	TRBV28	TRBJ1-5	.	CAALGGGTHSNQPQHF	TGTGCCGCGCTCGGGGGGGGAACACATAGCAATCAGCCCCAGCATTTT
many	TRBV30	TRBJ2-7	.	CAWSVNYEQYF	TGTGCCTGGAGTGTAAACTACGAGCAGTACTTC
many	TRBV5-8	TRBJ2-7	.	CASSLGQFRVYEQYF	TGTGCCAGCAGCCTAGGACAGTTTCGTGTCTACGAGCAGTACTTC
many	TRBV7-9	TRBJ2-1	.	CASSLGGNPMLEQFF	TGTGCCAGCAGCTTAGGTGGAAACCCCATGCTTGAGCAGTTCTTC
many	TRBV20-1	TRBJ1-2	.	CSARDRRGAVAYGYTF	TGCAGTGCTAGAGATCGAAGGGGAGCGGTGGCCTATGGCTACACCTTC
.	TRBV24-1	TRBJ1-4	.	CATSQGDETNEKLFF	TGTGCCACCAGTCAGGGCGACGAAACTAATGAAAAACTGTTTTTT
many	TRBV19	TRBJ2-1	.	CASSTTGWNEQFF	TGTGCCAGTAGTACCACAGGGTGGAATGAGCAGTTCTTC
many	TRBV27	TRBJ1-5	.	CASSLTVNQPQHF	TGTGCCAGCAGTTTAACAGTCAATCAGCCCCAGCATTTT
many	TRBV18	TRBJ2-3	TRBD2	CASSPSGGRTDTQYF	TGTGCCAGCTCACCAAGCGGGGGGCGCACAGATACGCAGTATTTT
many	TRBV20-1	TRBJ2-7	TRBD1	CSASGTGAYEQYF	TGCAGTGCTAGTGGGACAGGAGCCTACGAGCAGTACTTC
.	TRBV3-1	TRBJ2-3	.	CAGSQSTWEVTDTQYF	TGTGCCGGCAGCCAATCGACGTGGGAGGTCACAGATACGCAGTATTTT
.	TRBV12-3/TRBV12-4	TRBJ1-5	TRBD1	CASSRDRANNQPQHF	TGTGCCAGCAGCCGCGACAGGGCTAACAATCAGCCCCAGCATTTT
few	TRBV5-1	TRBJ2-2	.	CASSLGVGEAGELFF	TGCGCCAGCAGCTTGGGCGTAGGGGAAGCCGGGGAGCTGTTTTTT
many	TRBV20-1	TRBJ1-2	.	CSAREGGRSYGYTF	TGCAGTGCTAGAGAGGGTGGTCGGTCCTATGGCTACACCTTC
many	TRBV11-2	TRBJ2-7	.	CASSKHSPRNLKTREQYF	TGTGCCAGCAGCAAACACTCTCCTCGGAACCTAAAAACTAGAGAGCAGTACTTC
many	TRBV19	TRBJ2-6	.	CASSILLNSGANVLTF	TGTGCCAGTAGTATCCTTCTAAACTCTGGGGCCAACGTCCTGACTTTC
.	TRBV19	TRBJ2-7	.	CASSIFSGGSYEQYF	TGTGCCAGTAGTATATTTAGCGGCGGGTCCTACGAGCAGTACTTC
few	TRBV5-5	TRBJ2-3	TRBD2	CASSSYRLAGVPHTQYF	TGTGCCAGCAGCTCCTATCGACTAGCGGGAGTCCCCCATACGCAGTATTTT
many	TRBV5-1	TRBJ2-3	.	CASSLGVGGFTDTQYF	TGCGCCAGCAGCTTGGGGGTAGGAGGCTTCACAGATACGCAGTATTTT
.	TRBV20-1	TRBJ1-1	TRBD1	CSAREGAGMNTEAFF	TGCAGTGCTAGGGAGGGGGCGGGAATGAACACTGAAGCTTTCTTT
many	TRBV6-2/TRBV6-3	TRBJ2-3	TRBD2	CASSLIGIGGADTQYF	TGTGCCAGCAGTCTTATTGGGATTGGGGGGGCAGATACGCAGTATTTT
many	TRBV29-1	TRBJ2-1	TRBD2	CSVEEFTSGNNEQFF	TGCAGCGTTGAAGAATTCACTAGCGGGAACAATGAGCAGTTCTTC
many	TRBV7-2	TRBJ2-3	TRBD1	CASSNRQGPDTQYF	TGTGCCAGCAGCAACCGACAGGGTCCAGATACGCAGTATTTT
many	TRBV9	TRBJ2-5	TRBD2	CASSVGYAGVRETQYF	TGTGCCAGCAGCGTAGGATATGCGGGAGTCCGAGAGACCCAGTACTTC
.	TRBV5-1	TRBJ2-3	.	CASSSFPHRGGDTDTQYF	TGCGCCAGCAGCTCTTTCCCCCATAGAGGGGGGGACACAGATACGCAGTATTTT
few	TRBV4-2	TRBJ1-1	.	CASSQEMAVNTEAFF	TGTGCCAGCAGCCAAGAGATGGCGGTGAACACTGAAGCTTTCTTT
.	TRBV7-9	TRBJ1-2	TRBD1	CASSRTGAAYGYTF	TGTGCCAGCAGCCGGACAGGGGCGGCGTATGGCTACACCTTC
many	TRBV6-1	TRBJ1-2	.	CASSEGSGYTF	TGTGCCAGCAGTGAGGGCAGCGGCTACACCTTC
many	TRBV13	TRBJ2-7	.	CASSPRREQYF	TGTGCCAGCAGCCCCAGGAGGGAGCAGTACTTC
many	TRBV5-1	TRBJ1-1	.	CASSSQGDTEAFF	TGCGCCAGCAGCTCACAGGGAGACACTGAAGCTTTCTTT
many	TRBV28	TRBJ2-1	.	CASSDNEQFF	TGTGCCAGCAGTGACAATGAGCAGTTCTTC
few	TRBV4-1	TRBJ2-1	TRBD2	CASSQVTKHGTTTYNEQFF	TGCGCCAGCAGCCAAGTCACCAAACACGGGACTACGACCTACAATGAGCAGTTCTTC
few	TRBV19	TRBJ1-2	.	CAGSMGQYYGYTF	TGTGCCGGTAGTATGGGTCAATACTATGGCTACACCTTC
few	TRBV15	TRBJ1-5	.	CATSRGAGRSQPQHF	TGTGCCACCAGCAGAGGAGCAGGGAGGTCTCAGCCCCAGCATTTT